This T cell receptor (beta chain) was sequenced for a study of molecular identifiers for immune sequencing clone quantification. Whole-study findings and limits: Spiked TCR RNA from one Jurkat cell reportedly showed up when mixed among 950,000 to 1,000,000 naive cells.

TCRdb re-called the PCR reads through MiXCR, storing one row per CDR3 protein. The sample records around 300,000 distinct CDR3 sequences, 24% being singletons. This CDR3 is built from 15 residues. The germline V gene has CDR1 SGHTA and CDR2 FQGNSA. V lost 5 bases to trimming and J lost 0 bases, with 8 bases between them. This clonotype was seen many times. The antigen remains unidentified. This TCR was recovered from a human donor in good health. Some libraries in this study had Jurkat cell RNA spiked in. The rearrangement links TRBV7-2 to TRBJ2-6, with D unclear. Sequencing was carried out using naive CD8+ T cells from blood, with Jurkat cell RNA spiked in. Indicated subset: FACS-sorted CD8+CD4-CCR7+CD45RA+ naive T cells. The CDR3 nucleotides read TGTGCCAGCAGCCCCTCCGACTCTGGGGCCAACGTCCTGACTTTC. As protein: CASSPSDSGANVLTF.